This T cell receptor beta chain was captured by sequencing in a study of T cell responses to AZD1222 COVID-19 vaccine. Trimming stripped 6 bases from V and 8 bases from J, with 16 bases between. Germline values: CDR1 SQVTM, CDR2 ANQGSEA. The length of the CDR3 is 12 residues. Data came from immunoSEQ multiplex PCR; TCRdb stores just in-frame clones and leaves some out. The sample shows some 200,000 clones, around 89% of them seen only once. The table lists this clone with a few counts. The sample in question was peripheral blood, obtained 28 days after the second AZD1222 dose. The TCR was taken from an adult who received the AZD1222 COVID-19 vaccine. This chain joins TRBV29-1 and TRBJ1-2; no firm D call. The CDR3: CSVSGLREGYTF. CDR3 DNA sequence: TGCAGCGTGAGCGGACTGCGAGAAGGCTACACCTTC. The full variable domain, its missing parts supplied by reference TRBV29-1 and TRBJ1-2, is SAVISQKPSRDICQRGTSLTIQCQVDSQVTMMFWYRQQPGQSLTLIATANQGSEATYESGFVIDKFPISRPNLTFSTLTVSNMSPEDSSIYLCSVSGLREGYTFGSGTRLTVV.